Listed below are T cell receptor beta chains from one sample, sequenced in a study of metastatic and nonmetastatic thyroid tumors. TCRdb re-clonotyped the PCR reads via MiXCR. The sample includes tens of thousands of clones, roughly 3.7% seen only once; the top ten take roughly a fifth. The sample comprised blood. These receptors came from a female donor with papillary thyroid cancer or a benign thyroid nodule (not recorded which). Some clones in this sample may be carry-over from other donors' samples. Each CDR3 is given with its conserved first and last residue. D genes are given only for firm matches. The size field is filled for only some rows; it gives once, few, many or a size class.

j_call d_call v_call clone_size cdr3_length cdr3_aa cdr3_nt
TRBJ2-7 - TRBV20-1 few 14 CSAQLGPDLDEQYF TGCAGTGCTCAACTAGGTCCCGACTTAGACGAGCAGTACTTC
TRBJ2-7 TRBD2 TRBV7-8 many 16 CASSLSLRTGRDEQYF TGTGCCAGCAGCTTATCTCTTCGGACGGGGAGGGACGAGCAGTACTTC
TRBJ2-3 - TRBV6-6 - 17 CASSDSRGGGPADTQYF TGTGCCAGCAGTGACTCGAGAGGGGGGGGGCCCGCAGATACGCAGTATTTT
TRBJ2-7 TRBD1 TRBV3-1 many 14 CASSQVHNRGEQYF TGTGCCAGCAGCCAAGTTCATAACAGGGGCGAGCAGTACTTC
TRBJ2-7 TRBD1 TRBV6-1 - 14 CASSARQGVYEQYF TGTGCCAGCAGTGCGCGGCAGGGGGTCTACGAGCAGTACTTC
TRBJ1-6 TRBD1 TRBV7-2 - 16 CASSPRGTGRNSPLHF TGTGCCAGCAGCCCCCGGGGGACAGGCAGGAATTCACCCCTCCACTTT
TRBJ2-4 - TRBV4-1 many 14 CASSQESYRTFQYF TGCGCCAGCAGCCAAGAGAGCTATCGGACCTTTCAGTACTTC
TRBJ2-3 TRBD2 TRBV6-1 - 15 CASLRGELSTDTQYF TGTGCCAGCCTCCGGGGGGAACTGAGCACAGATACGCAGTATTTT
TRBJ2-1 TRBD2 TRBV20-1 many 16 CSAIKRPTSGLDEQFF TGCAGTGCCATAAAACGTCCGACTAGCGGGTTGGATGAGCAGTTCTTC
TRBJ2-2 - TRBV28 - 15 CAISLGGTDTGELFF TGTGCCATCAGTTTGGGAGGAACGGACACCGGGGAGCTGTTTTTT
TRBJ1-5 - TRBV27 medium-sized 14 CASSLGQGLRPQHF TGTGCCAGCAGTTTGGGGCAGGGACTACGGCCCCAGCATTTT
TRBJ1-6 TRBD1 TRBV5-6 - 16 CASSLTQGAYNSPLHF TGTGCCAGCAGCTTGACCCAGGGGGCCTATAATTCACCCCTCCACTTT
TRBJ1-6 - TRBV7-8 many 14 CASSFLGADSPLHF TGTGCCAGCAGCTTTCTTGGGGCGGATTCACCCCTCCACTTT